Listed below are T cell receptor beta chains from one sample, sequenced in a study of blood T cell repertoires in COVID-19. Assay: immunoSEQ multiplex PCR; the TCRdb copy retains only in-frame clones and omits some. Here the sample spans roughly 300,000 clones, about nine tenths being singletons. The sample taken for sequencing was peripheral blood. Every receptor here comes from a woman in her 40s who had recovered from COVID-19. CDR3s include the opening cysteine and the closing phenylalanine or tryptophan. Fields, in order: J gene, clone size, D gene, V gene, CDR3 DNA, CDR3 protein. D genes are given only for firm matches. Clone size is given for some rows only: seen once, a few or many times, or a class if the clone is expanded.

TRBJ1-1	.	TRBD1	TRBV7-9	TGTGCCAGCAGCTCCCGGACAGGGTATCGGACTGAAGCTTTCTTT	CASSSRTGYRTEAFF
TRBJ2-2	.	.	TRBV5-1	TGCGCCAGCAGCCGTTATTACACCGGGGAGCTGTTTTTT	CASSRYYTGELFF
TRBJ1-1	.	.	TRBV9	TGTGCCAGCAGCGCAGGGTTGACTGAAGCTTTCTTT	CASSAGLTEAFF
TRBJ2-7	.	.	TRBV11-2	TGTGCCAGCAGCTGGAACAGGGACCTAAAATTCTACGAGCAGTACTTC	CASSWNRDLKFYEQYF
TRBJ2-3	.	.	TRBV3-1/TRBV3-2	TGTGCCAGCAGCACACCCGGGACTCAGGGGGCAGATACGCAGTATTTT	CASSTPGTQGADTQYF
TRBJ2-2	.	.	TRBV11-3	TGTGCCAGCAGCTTACGGGGGACCGCCACCGGGGAGCTGTTTTTT	CASSLRGTATGELFF
TRBJ1-6	.	.	TRBV19	TGTGCCAGTAACATCCGGGACTATAATTCACCCCTCCACTTT	CASNIRDYNSPLHF
TRBJ2-7	.	.	TRBV7-9	TGTGCCAGCAGCCGGAGCTGGACTTCCTCTGTTAAGGAGCAGTACTTC	CASSRSWTSSVKEQYF
TRBJ2-7	.	.	TRBV5-1	TGCGCCAGCAGCTTGGAAGGGGGTGCGATCCCCTACGAGCAGTACTTC	CASSLEGGAIPYEQYF
TRBJ2-7	.	TRBD1	TRBV27	TGTGCCAGCAACCCGGGACAGGGGGCGATCTACGAGCAGTACTTC	CASNPGQGAIYEQYF
TRBJ2-7	once	.	TRBV2	TGTGCCAGCAGTGAACAGGGCCGGACCTACGAGCAGTACTTC	CASSEQGRTYEQYF
TRBJ1-2	once	TRBD1	TRBV19	TGTGCCAGTAGTATATCAGGGACAGGGAACTATGGCTACACCTTC	CASSISGTGNYGYTF
TRBJ1-2	many	.	TRBV30	TGTGCCTGGAGAGGGAGACAGGACAATGGCTACACCTTC	CAWRGRQDNGYTF
TRBJ1-1	.	TRBD1	TRBV7-9	TGTGCCAGCAGCACCGGGACAGGGAGGGGGAACACTGAAGCTTTCTTT	CASSTGTGRGNTEAFF
TRBJ1-2	once	.	TRBV28	TGTGCCAGCAGTTTAAGTTTACAGCCCACCATCTATGGCTACACCTTC	CASSLSLQPTIYGYTF
TRBJ2-3	.	TRBD2	TRBV5-1	TGCGCCAGCAGCCCGATAGGCGGCGGGGGGGCTAAGGATACGCAGTATTTT	CASSPIGGGGAKDTQYF
TRBJ2-5	.	TRBD2	TRBV6-4	TGTGCCAGCAGTGACGTAGCGGGGGGCCAAGAGACCCAGTACTTC	CASSDVAGGQETQYF
TRBJ2-2	.	TRBD2	TRBV5-4	TGTGCCAGCAGCGGACTAGCGGGTGACACCGGGGAGCTGTTTTTT	CASSGLAGDTGELFF
TRBJ2-6	.	TRBD1	TRBV5-1	TGCGCCAGCAGCCGGACAGGGGGCACTGGGGCCAACGTCCTGACTTTC	CASSRTGGTGANVLTF
TRBJ2-2	.	TRBD2	TRBV10-1	TGCGCCAGCAGTGAAGCGGGGGCTAACACCGGGGAGCTGTTTTTT	CASSEAGANTGELFF
TRBJ1-6	.	.	TRBV7-8	TGTGCCAGCAGCTCTAGCAGGAGTCATAATTCACCCCTCCACTTT	CASSSSRSHNSPLHF
TRBJ1-4	once	TRBD1	TRBV7-9	TGTGCCAGCAGGCCGACAGGGAAGGGAGAAAAACTGTTTTTT	CASRPTGKGEKLFF
TRBJ2-7	.	TRBD2	TRBV12-5	TGTGCTAGTGGTTTAGCTAGCGGCTCCTACGAGCAGTACTTC	CASGLASGSYEQYF
TRBJ1-2	.	TRBD1	TRBV30	TGTGCCTGGAGCGGAGGGACAGACGGAATCTACACCTTC	CAWSGGTDGIYTF
TRBJ1-1	.	TRBD1	TRBV10-3	TGTGCCATCAGCGCAGGGGGCAAGCGAGACTTT	CAISAGGKRDF
TRBJ2-5	once	.	TRBV5-6	TGTGCCAGCAGCTTCAGGAGGGAAGAGACCCAGTACTTC	CASSFRREETQYF
TRBJ1-2	.	TRBD1	TRBV4-2	TGTGCCAGCAGCCAAGAGGGACAGGCCTCCTATGGCTACACCTTC	CASSQEGQASYGYTF
TRBJ2-3	.	.	TRBV4-1	TGCGCCAGCAGCCAAGAGGGACTTCCACCAGATACGCAGTATTTT	CASSQEGLPPDTQYF
TRBJ1-2	.	.	TRBV6-5	TGTGCCAGCAGGACCACAGGTCTCCAGAACTATGGCTACACCTTC	CASRTTGLQNYGYTF
TRBJ2-7	.	.	TRBV7-9	TGTGCCAGCAGCCGATTCTCTGACAGGCGATCCTACGAGCAGTACTTC	CASSRFSDRRSYEQYF
TRBJ2-5	once	.	TRBV15	TGTGCCACCAGCAGAATATTGGTGAGGCGTGAGACCCAGTACTTC	CATSRILVRRETQYF
TRBJ2-7	.	.	TRBV6-2/TRBV6-3	TGTGCCAGCAGTGTGGTCTACCATTACGAGCAGTACTTC	CASSVVYHYEQYF
TRBJ2-3	.	.	TRBV4-3	TGCGCCAGCAGCCAAGATCACCTAGCCGGGGGAGATACGCAGTATTTT	CASSQDHLAGGDTQYF
TRBJ2-7	.	.	TRBV7-9	TGTGCCAGCAGCTTCCCAGAGGGGGGACTACGAGAGCAGTACTTC	CASSFPEGGLREQYF
TRBJ1-6	.	.	TRBV6-2/TRBV6-3	TGTGCCAGCAGTTACTTGGGAGGAAACTATAATTCACCCCTCCACTTT	CASSYLGGNYNSPLHF
TRBJ1-2	.	TRBD1	TRBV4-1	TGCGCCAGCAGCCCCGACAGGGCCGACTATGGCTACACCTTC	CASSPDRADYGYTF
TRBJ2-5	.	.	TRBV5-1	TGCGCCAGCAGCTTTGAGTTGCGGGGACAAGAGACCCAGTACTTC	CASSFELRGQETQYF
TRBJ2-2	.	TRBD2	TRBV12-3/TRBV12-4	TGTGCCTCCAAGGGGAGGGACACCGGGGAGCTGTTTTTT	CASKGRDTGELFF
TRBJ1-5	.	.	TRBV12-3/TRBV12-4	TGTGCCAGCAGTTTAGGGGCGGGCCAGCCCCAGCATTTT	CASSLGAGQPQHF
TRBJ2-7	.	TRBD1	TRBV27	TGTGCCAGCGGCGCGATCGGGACAGGGCGGTACGAGCAGTACTTC	CASGAIGTGRYEQYF
TRBJ2-6	.	.	TRBV11-2	TGTGCCAGCAGCTCGTTCCCCGAGGGGGCCAACGTCCTGACTTTC	CASSSFPEGANVLTF
TRBJ2-7	.	TRBD1	TRBV13	TGTGCCAGCAGCTCCAGACAGGGGTTAGACGAGCAGTACTTC	CASSSRQGLDEQYF
TRBJ1-2	few	.	TRBV4-1	TGCGCCAGCAGCCAAGCTGGACTCTATGGCTACACCTTC	CASSQAGLYGYTF
TRBJ1-1	.	.	TRBV25-1	TGTGCCAGCGGCCCCGGGAGGAACACTGAAGCTTTCTTT	CASGPGRNTEAFF
TRBJ2-2	.	TRBD1	TRBV18	TGTGCCAGCTCATATCAGAGGACAGGGCAACACACCGGGGAGCTGTTTTTT	CASSYQRTGQHTGELFF
TRBJ2-1	few	TRBD1	TRBV5-1	TGCGCCAGCAGCACCGGACAGGGTATTAGAAATGAGCAGTTCTTC	CASSTGQGIRNEQFF
TRBJ1-1	.	.	TRBV6-5	TGTGCCAGCAGTTACTCGTCCCTCATTGAGCGAATCTTT	CASSYSSLIERIF